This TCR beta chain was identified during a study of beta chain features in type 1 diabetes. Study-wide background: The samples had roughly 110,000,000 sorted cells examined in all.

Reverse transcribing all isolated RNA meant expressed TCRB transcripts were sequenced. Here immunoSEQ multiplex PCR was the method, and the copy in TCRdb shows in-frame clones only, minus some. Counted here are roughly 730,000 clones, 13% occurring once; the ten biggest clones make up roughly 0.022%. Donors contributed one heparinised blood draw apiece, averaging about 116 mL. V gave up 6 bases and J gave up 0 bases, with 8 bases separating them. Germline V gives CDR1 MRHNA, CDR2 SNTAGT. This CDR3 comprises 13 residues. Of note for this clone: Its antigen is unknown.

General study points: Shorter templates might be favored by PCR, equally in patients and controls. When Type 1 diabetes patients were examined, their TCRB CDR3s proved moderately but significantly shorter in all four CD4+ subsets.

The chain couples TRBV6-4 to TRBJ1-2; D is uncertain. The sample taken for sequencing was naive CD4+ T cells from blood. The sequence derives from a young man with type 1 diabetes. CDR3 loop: CASSRTANYGYTF. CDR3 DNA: TGTGCCAGCAGCCGGACCGCTAACTATGGCTACACCTTC.